Only a few counts were recorded for the clone carrying this TCR beta chain. What it binds is unknown. One junction end disagrees with the germline gene, perhaps due to a read error. This CDR3 has 16 amino acids. Looked up from germline, CDR1 is LNHDA and CDR2 is SQIVND (reference sequence). Profiling relied on immunoSEQ multiplex PCR, and the TCRdb table lists in-frame clones only, not all of them. The table has about 85,000 clones, 80% to 90% seen once. This specimen comes from a study of OX40 agonist ivuxolimab in advanced cancers. Overall study results and limits: The 0.1-3.0 mg/kg partial responders had among the lowest clonal expansion. In a subset of nonresponders, normalized T-cell clonal expansion was also low.

The sequencing used CD4+ or CD8+ T cells sorted from blood, collected in a trial of the OX40 agonist ivuxolimab. The clonotype originates from an adult with an advanced solid tumor such as melanoma, head and neck, liver or kidney cancer. The chain carries TRBV19 and TRBJ1-6; D possibly corresponds to TRBD1 (6 bases). This CDR3 reads CASSIGGSVYTSPLHF. CDR3 in DNA: TGTGCCAGTAGTATTGGGGGCTCGGTTTATACTTCACCCCTCCACTTT.